The 5 T cell receptor beta chains below were found in one sample sequenced in a study of blood T cells in healthy people across ages. Through a sample-barcoded 5' primer and a J-beta primer mix, a second PCR was run for 7 to 11 cycles. MiXCR was run by TCRdb on the 5' RACE reads, yielding one entry per CDR3 protein. The sample has fewer than 900,000 distinct CDR3 sequences; approximately 50% are singletons. The sequenced material came from blood. The receptors were gathered from a woman aged 60 to 75 in good health.

The chain links TRBV7-2 to TRBJ2-1; 7 bases align to TRBD2. The CDR3 runs to 16 residues. With 6 bases clipped from V and 4 bases from J, the junction kept 12 bases outside the gene matches. Germline lookup yields CDR1 SGHTA and CDR2 FQGNSA. CDR3 nucleotide sequence: TGTGCCAGCAGGGCCCATAGCGGGTTAGCATACAATGAGCAGTTCTTC. The encoded protein is CASRAHSGLAYNEQFF.

V and J are TRBV28 and TRBJ2-1, with D perhaps assigned TRBD1 or TRBD2 (6 bases each). Germline V CDR1 and CDR2: MDHEN, SYDVKM. Trimming cost V 3 bases and J 5 bases, with 14 bases left between them. The CDR3 is made up of 15 amino acids. This CDR3 is CASSFRGAGDNEQFF. The CDR3 region has the DNA TGTGCCAGCAGTTTTAGGGGGGCTGGGGACAATGAGCAGTTCTTC.

The CDR3 nucleotides are TGCAGTGCTAGAGATCCGGCAGGGGTGGCAGATACGCAGTATTTT. It translates to CSARDPAGVADTQYF. V is TRBV20-1 and J is TRBJ2-3; TRBD1 is a possible D gene (6 bases). Trimming shortened V by 0 bases and J by 4 bases, and 14 bases separated the two germline ends. This CDR3 has 15 residues. Germline V lookup: CDR1 DFQATT, CDR2 SNEGSKA (reference sequence).

The CDR3 coding sequence is TGTGCCACCGGACAGGTCTCCTACGAGCAGTACTTC. Translating it yields CATGQVSYEQYF. This chain joins TRBV24-1 and TRBJ2-7, with 7 bases aligning to TRBD1. Trimming cost V 9 bases and J 0 bases; bases outside gene matches: 1. The CDR3 loop spans 12 amino acids. Germline CDR1 KGHDR, CDR2 SFDVKD.

This chain links TRBV12-3 or TRBV12-4 with TRBJ2-7; D gene unclear. Trimming took 3 bases from V and 2 from J, leaving 17 bases between them. This CDR3 spans 16 amino acids. This CDR3 is CASSFPSSRPTYEQYF. The CDR3 DNA follows: TGTGCCAGCAGTTTCCCGTCTTCTCGGCCCACCTACGAGCAGTACTTC.